These 9 T cell receptor beta chains were sequenced from one sample in a study of shared clonotypes between healthy human individuals. TCRdb's copy holds only in-frame clones and misses some; the assay was immunoSEQ multiplex PCR. The sample includes fewer than 1.8 million clones, 98% to 99% of them seen just once. The specimen was naive CD4+ T cells sorted from blood. Documented subset: CD45RA+ positively selected. The receptors were gathered from a man in his thirties or forties in good health.

In nucleotides, the CDR3 is TGTGCCACCAGCATTCTAGACGGCACAGATACGCAGTATTTT. This encodes CATSILDGTDTQYF. The chain couples TRBV15 to TRBJ2-3; D remains ambiguous. Germline CDR1 reads LNHNV; CDR2 reads YYDKDF (reference sequence). V was shortened by 4 bases and J by 1 base, with 9 bases between the two germline ends. The CDR3 loop spans 14 amino acids.

This chain connects TRBV4-1 to TRBJ2-7; D is undetermined. Trimming removed 5 bases from V and 0 bases from J, with 8 bases in between. The germline V gene encodes CDR1 MGHRA and CDR2 YSYEKL. The CDR3 consists of 13 residues. DNA for the CDR3: TGCGCCAGCAGCGAATCCAACTCCTACGAGCAGTACTTC. Protein: CASSESNSYEQYF.

V and J are TRBV7-8 and TRBJ1-1; perhaps TRBD1 as D (6 bases). The CDR3 loop spans 16 amino acids. The V end was cut by 0 bases, the J end by 5 bases, with 16 bases between. In germline, CDR1 is SGHVS, CDR2 FQNEAQ. The CDR3 nucleotides are TGTGCCAGCAGCTTAGCGGGGGGGGCACTAGGAACTGAAGCTTTCTTT. This gives the protein CASSLAGGALGTEAFF.

In this sample, this clone turned up once. V and J are TRBV5-1 and TRBJ2-7; TRBD1 matches 9 bases. CDR1 is SGHRS, CDR2 YFSETQ, per germline. The CDR3 is 14 amino acids. Trimming cost V 4 bases and J 6 bases; bases outside gene matches: 8. CDR3 DNA: TGCGCCAGCAGCGTGGACAGGGGAGGCTTCGAGCAGTACTTC. As protein: CASSVDRGGFEQYF.

The rearrangement links TRBV10-2 to TRBJ2-7; no reliable D call. The CDR3 covers 13 residues. The V and J ends lost 8 bases and 6 bases respectively, with 17 bases between them. Germline V lookup: CDR1 WSHSY, CDR2 SAAADI. Here the CDR3 reads CASALKGEVEQYF. In nucleotides, the CDR3 is TGCGCCAGCGCACTAAAGGGCGAGGTCGAGCAGTACTTC.

This clone was seen only once. The chain has TRBV5-1 and TRBJ2-5; D uncertain. CDR1 SGHRS and CDR2 YFSETQ come from the germline V gene. This CDR3 contains 15 residues. V lost 0 bases, J lost 5 bases, and 14 bases lay in between. CDR3 sequence reads: CASSLAAALRETQYF. The CDR3 nucleotides are TGCGCCAGCAGCTTGGCCGCGGCTCTCCGGGAGACCCAGTACTTC.

The V gene is TRBV4-2, the J gene TRBJ2-1, with 12 bases aligning to TRBD2. This CDR3 region has 15 residues. Per the germline V gene, CDR1 is LGHNA and CDR2 is YNFKEQ. Germline trimming cut 0 bases from V and 8 bases from J; bases unmatched to any gene: 2. This CDR3 reads CASSQELAGGDEQFF. DNA of the CDR3: TGTGCCAGCAGCCAAGAACTAGCGGGGGGCGATGAGCAGTTCTTC.

Worth noting for this clone: The same CDR3 can be traced to other DNA sequences in this sample. The chain recombines TRBV11-2 with TRBJ2-1; TRBD2 might be the D (6 bases). Trimming removed 1 base from V and 2 bases from J, with 9 bases in between. The CDR3 covers 15 residues. Germline V gene sequence: CDR1 SGHAT, CDR2 FQNNGV. This chain's CDR3 is CASSLVAGTYNEQFF. DNA of the CDR3: TGTGCCAGCAGCTTAGTGGCGGGAACCTACAATGAGCAGTTCTTC.

The chain couples TRBV6-5 to TRBJ1-4; weak D call: TRBD1 (5 bases). CDR3 length: 15 amino acids. The V and J ends lost 4 bases and 3 bases respectively, with 12 bases between them. CDR1 and CDR2 from the germline V gene are MNHEY and SVGAGI. The CDR3, as DNA: TGTGCCAGCAGTTCGGGACCTAGGGCTAATGAAAAACTGTTTTTT. This gives the protein CASSSGPRANEKLFF.